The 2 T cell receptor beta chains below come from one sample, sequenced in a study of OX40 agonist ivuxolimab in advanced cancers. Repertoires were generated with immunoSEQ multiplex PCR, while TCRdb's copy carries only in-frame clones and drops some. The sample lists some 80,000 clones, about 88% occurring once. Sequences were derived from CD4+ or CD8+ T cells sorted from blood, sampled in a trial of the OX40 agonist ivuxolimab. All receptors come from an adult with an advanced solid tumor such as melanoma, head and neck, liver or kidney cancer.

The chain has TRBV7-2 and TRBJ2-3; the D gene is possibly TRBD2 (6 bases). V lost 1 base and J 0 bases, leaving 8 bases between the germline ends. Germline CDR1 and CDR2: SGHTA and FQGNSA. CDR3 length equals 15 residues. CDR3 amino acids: CASSLVGSSTDTQYF. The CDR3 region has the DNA TGTGCCAGCAGCTTAGTCGGGAGTAGCACAGATACGCAGTATTTT. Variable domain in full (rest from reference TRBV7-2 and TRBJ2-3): GAGVSQSPSNKVTEKGKDVELRCDPISGHTALYWYRQSLGQGLEFLIYFQGNSAPDKSGLPSDRFSAERTGGSVSTLTIQRTQQEDSAVYLCASSLVGSSTDTQYFGPGTRLTVL.

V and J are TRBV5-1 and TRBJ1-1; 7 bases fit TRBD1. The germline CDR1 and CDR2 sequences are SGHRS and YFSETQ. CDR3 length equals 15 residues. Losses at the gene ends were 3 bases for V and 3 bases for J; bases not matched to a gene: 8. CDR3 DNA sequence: TGCGCCAGCAGCTCTACAGGGGAAGCCGACACTGAAGCTTTCTTT. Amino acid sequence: CASSSTGEADTEAFF.